The next 24 T cell receptor beta chains were all read from a single sample in a study of T-cell reconstitution after alpha-beta-depleted transplantation in children. For TCRbeta, the library was prepared with unique molecular identifiers. TCRdb passed the PCR reads through MiXCR, listing each CDR3 protein once. This sample carries some 120,000 distinct CDR3 sequences, 9% to 12% of them seen once, and the ten largest clones take 34%. The sample was PBMCs, taken before TCRalphabeta/CD19-depleted stem cell transplant. These receptors originate from a boy aged 2 to 10 with acute lymphoblastic leukemia, due to receive a stem cell transplant.

This clonotype showed up many times. The chain recombines TRBV27 with TRBJ1-6; D unresolved. Germline CDR1 and CDR2: MNHEY and SMNVEV (reference sequence). V was trimmed by 3 bases and J by 5 bases, leaving 5 bases between them. This CDR3 has 13 amino acids. The DNA for the CDR3 is TGTGCCAGCAGTTTTACGCATAATTCACCCCTCCACTTT. Encoded protein: CASSFTHNSPLHF.

The chain combines TRBV11-2 with TRBJ2-7; possibly TRBD1 or TRBD2 for D (6 bases each). From germline, CDR1 is SGHAT and CDR2 FQNNGV. Deletions cut 1 base from V and 5 bases from J, with 15 bases between. This CDR3 contains 15 residues. The CDR3 nucleotides are TGTGCCAGCAGCTTAGGGAGGGGGAAGGCGGACGAGCAGTACTTC. Protein product: CASSLGRGKADEQYF.

This clonotype was counted many times. V and J are TRBV7-8 and TRBJ2-5, with TRBD2 matching 13 bases. Per the germline V gene, CDR1 is SGHVS and CDR2 is FQNEAQ. This CDR3 has 14 residues. The trim removed 6 bases at V and 9 bases at J, leaving 7 bases unmatched. The CDR3 loop is CASRTSGRRGPQYF. In DNA, the CDR3 is TGTGCCAGCAGGACTAGCGGGAGGCGTGGGCCCCAGTACTTC.

The genes are TRBV20-1 and TRBJ1-1; D is unclear. This CDR3 region has 16 residues. V dropped 0 bases and J dropped 1 base, with 15 bases sitting between them. Germline V gives CDR1 DFQATT, CDR2 SNEGSKA (reference sequence). CDR3 sequence: CSARDRVHLGNTEAFF. As DNA, the CDR3 is TGCAGTGCTAGAGATAGGGTTCACCTGGGGAACACTGAAGCTTTCTTT.

This clonotype was counted a few times. V is TRBV6-2 or TRBV6-3 and J is TRBJ2-7; TRBD1 matches 8 bases. This CDR3 region has 15 residues. V shed 6 bases, J shed 4 bases, and the junction held 11 bases outside the gene matches. The germline V gene encodes CDR1 MNHEY and CDR2 SVGEGT. The CDR3 region is CASSNPPGGRYEQYF. The DNA for the CDR3 is TGTGCCAGCAGCAACCCCCCAGGGGGCAGGTACGAGCAGTACTTC.

The CDR3 nucleotides read TGTGCCAGTAGTATCTTGGGACAGGGGGCGCATCAGCCCCAGCATTTT. This sequence encodes CASSILGQGAHQPQHF. The V call is TRBV19, the J call TRBJ1-5; 12 bases line up with TRBD1. V lost 3 bases and J lost 5; bases outside the gene matches: 5. The CDR3 sequence is 16 residues long. Germline V gives CDR1 LNHDA, CDR2 SQIVND (reference sequence).

This clonotype occurred a few times. This chain links TRBV5-1 with TRBJ2-7; TRBD1 matches 8 bases. Per germline, CDR1 SGHRS and CDR2 YFSETQ. The CDR3 loop spans 12 amino acids. V trimming: 2 bases; J trimming: 9 bases; junction bases outside the gene matches: 4. The CDR3 reads CASSFGTGGQYF. The CDR3 nucleotides are TGCGCCAGCAGCTTTGGGACAGGAGGGCAGTACTTC.

Remarks on this clonotype: One end of the junction fails to match germline, which may point to a read error. The chain is built from TRBV7-7 and TRBJ2-3; D not certain. CDR1 and CDR2 from the germline V gene are SSHAT and FNYEAQ (reference sequence). This CDR3 region has 14 residues. In DNA form, the CDR3 reads TGTGCTAGCAGCCTCAGTCTCGGCACAGATACGCAGTATTTT. This encodes CASSLSLGTDTQYF.

This clonotype is a singleton in its sample. The junction departs from germline at one end; a sequencing error may be responsible. This chain's CDR3 is CSVEVGIF. CDR3 bases: TGCAGCGTTGAAGTAGGAATTTTC. The chain is built from TRBV29-1 and TRBJ2-1; no clear D. Germline V gene data show CDR1 as SQVTM and CDR2 as ANQGSEA. The CDR3 is 8 amino acids.

CDR3 sequence (DNA): TGCAGTGCTAGTTTACGTCTAGCGGGGCCCTCCTACAATGAGCAGTTCTTC. It codes for CSASLRLAGPSYNEQFF. The chain uses TRBV20-1 and TRBJ2-1; 9 positions match TRBD2. V shed 3 bases, J shed 0 bases, and the junction held 9 bases outside the gene matches. The germline V gene has CDR1 DFQATT and CDR2 SNEGSKA (reference sequence). CDR3 length: 17 residues.

The chain carries TRBV29-1 and TRBJ2-2; a weak D match, TRBD1 (6 bases). V lost 7 bases and J 4 bases, leaving 22 bases between the germline ends. The CDR3 length is 16 residues. The germline V gene encodes CDR1 SQVTM and CDR2 ANQGSEA. CDR3 sequence: CSGVLRDYRVTGELFF. The DNA of the CDR3 is TGCAGCGGTGTTCTACGAGACTACAGGGTCACCGGGGAGCTGTTTTTT.

Only a few counts were recorded for this clonotype. This chain links TRBV5-8 with TRBJ1-6, with D perhaps matching TRBD1 (6 bases). Germline V CDR1 and CDR2: SGHTS, YDEGEE. Trimming cost V 0 bases and J 8 bases, with 9 bases left between them. The CDR3 loop spans 14 amino acids. DNA of the CDR3: TGTGCCAGCAGCTTGGACAGGGCTGATTCACCCCTCCACTTT. Translating it yields CASSLDRADSPLHF.

This clonotype was counted at least ten times. The J gene is TRBJ1-2, the V gene TRBV12-3 or TRBV12-4; TRBD1 agrees at 9 bases. The CDR3 has 16 amino acids. V lost 7 bases to trimming and J lost 0 bases; unmatched junction nucleotides: 9. Here the CDR3 DNA reads TGTGCCAGCAACCAACAGGGGGCTCAAGCTAACTATGGCTACACCTTC. It codes for CASNQQGAQANYGYTF.

This clonotype has more than one count but fewer than ten. The chain recombines TRBV9 with TRBJ2-2; the D is unclear. This CDR3 is built from 15 residues. Germline V gene sequence: CDR1 SGDLS, CDR2 YYNGEE. V lost 0 bases and J 0 bases, leaving 6 bases between the germline ends. The CDR3 region has the DNA TGTGCCAGCAGCGTAGGTGGCACGAACACCGGGGAGCTGTTTTTT. Its protein is CASSVGGTNTGELFF.

In DNA, the CDR3 is TGTGCCAGCAGCGAAGACCGGATTAGCATTCAGTACTTC. Amino acid sequence: CASSEDRISIQYF. This chain joins TRBV7-8 and TRBJ2-4; no clear D gene. Per the germline V gene, CDR1 is SGHVS and CDR2 is FQNEAQ. The V and J ends lost 5 bases and 9 bases respectively, with 14 bases between them. The CDR3 extends over 13 amino acids.

The chain is built from TRBV6-4 and TRBJ2-1; TRBD2 might be the D (5 bases). V lost 3 bases, J lost 3 bases, and 6 bases lay in between. Germline-derived CDR1 and CDR2 are MRHNA and SNTAGT. The CDR3 length is 13 residues. The CDR3, as DNA: TGTGCCAGCAGTGAAGGACTCTACAATGAGCAGTTCTTC. It yields the protein CASSEGLYNEQFF.

The table lists this clonotype with a few counts. This chain links TRBV5-1 with TRBJ2-2; tentatively, D is TRBD1 (6 bases). V lost 3 bases and J lost 1, with 7 bases in between. The CDR3 loop spans 14 amino acids. Germline lookup yields CDR1 SGHRS and CDR2 YFSETQ. CDR3 amino acids: CASSWGQNTGELFF. CDR3 DNA: TGCGCCAGCAGCTGGGGACAGAACACCGGGGAGCTGTTTTTT.

V and J are TRBV5-1 and TRBJ2-1, with TRBD1 identical over 7 bases. The V gene's germline CDR1 is SGHRS and CDR2 YFSETQ. Germline trimming cut 6 bases from V and 7 bases from J; bases unmatched to any gene: 13. This CDR3 has 15 residues. The CDR3 is CASKEQGLVRNEQFF. In DNA, the CDR3 is TGCGCCAGCAAGGAACAGGGGTTGGTCCGAAATGAGCAGTTCTTC. The whole variable domain, filled in from reference TRBV5-1 and TRBJ2-1, reads KAGVTQTPRYLIKTRGQQVTLSCSPISGHRSVSWYQQTPGQGLQFLFEYFSETQRNKGNFPGRFSGRQFSNSRSEMNVSTLELGDSALYLCASKEQGLVRNEQFFGPGTRLTVL.

CDR3 amino acids: CASSRRTGLNTGELFF. In nucleotides, the CDR3 is TGTGCCAGCAGCCGGAGGACGGGACTCAACACCGGGGAGCTGTTTTTT. This chain connects TRBV14 to TRBJ2-2, with D possibly matching TRBD2 (6 bases). The germline V and J ends were trimmed by 4 bases and 2 bases, with 14 bases remaining between them. Germline-derived CDR1 and CDR2 are SGHDN and FVKESK. The CDR3 has 16 amino acids.

This clonotype was observed at least ten times. The J gene is TRBJ1-1, the V gene TRBV12-3 or TRBV12-4; no firm D call. V shed 7 bases and J shed 4 bases, with 7 bases lying between them. The CDR3 is 11 amino acids. CDR3 bases: TGTGCCAGCAATAATATCACTGAAGCTTTCTTT. Amino acid sequence: CASNNITEAFF.

V usage is TRBV5-6 and J usage is TRBJ1-2; no clear D. The CDR3 length is 16 residues. The V end lost 0 bases, the J end lost 0 bases, and 12 bases lay between the germline ends. Germline lookup yields CDR1 SGHDT and CDR2 YYEEEE. Here the CDR3 DNA reads TGTGCCAGCAGCTTGGTAACGGCGGTGGCTAACTATGGCTACACCTTC. It is translated as CASSLVTAVANYGYTF. Complete variable domain (other parts from reference TRBV5-6 and TRBJ1-2): DAGVTQSPTHLIKTRGQQVTLRCSPKSGHDTVSWYQQALGQGPQFIFQYYEEEERQRGNFPDRFSGHQFPNYSSELNVNALLLGDSALYLCASSLVTAVANYGYTFGSGTRLTVV.

The V call is TRBV6-1, the J call TRBJ2-7; 7 bases are shared with TRBD2. CDR1 and CDR2 from the germline V gene are MNHNS and SASEGT. After removal of 7 bases from V and 2 bases from J, the junction contained 8 bases not matched to a gene. This CDR3 is 14 amino acids long. Here the CDR3 reads CASMASGSTYEQYF. The CDR3 nucleotides are TGTGCCAGCATGGCTAGCGGCTCTACCTACGAGCAGTACTTC.

The J gene is TRBJ2-2, the V gene TRBV7-9, with D perhaps assigned TRBD1 or TRBD2 (5 bases each). Between the trimmed V and J ends, which lost 11 bases and 1 base, there was a span of 11 bases. Germline V CDR1 and CDR2: SEHNR, FQNEAQ (reference sequence). CDR3 length: 13 amino acids. CDR3 DNA sequence: TGTGCCTCTCGGGGCGGGAACACCGGGGAGCTGTTTTTT. Translation gives CASRGGNTGELFF.

The sample holds many counts of this clonotype. The chain combines TRBV20-1 with TRBJ2-3, with D perhaps TRBD1 or TRBD2 (5 bases each). From germline, CDR1 is DFQATT and CDR2 SNEGSKA (reference sequence). The CDR3 length is 14 residues. Trimming pared 8 bases from V and 5 bases from J, leaving 20 bases between. The CDR3 nucleotides read TGCAGTTACGCTGGGGACCTGACCCGAGATACGCAGTATTTT. Translating it yields CSYAGDLTRDTQYF.